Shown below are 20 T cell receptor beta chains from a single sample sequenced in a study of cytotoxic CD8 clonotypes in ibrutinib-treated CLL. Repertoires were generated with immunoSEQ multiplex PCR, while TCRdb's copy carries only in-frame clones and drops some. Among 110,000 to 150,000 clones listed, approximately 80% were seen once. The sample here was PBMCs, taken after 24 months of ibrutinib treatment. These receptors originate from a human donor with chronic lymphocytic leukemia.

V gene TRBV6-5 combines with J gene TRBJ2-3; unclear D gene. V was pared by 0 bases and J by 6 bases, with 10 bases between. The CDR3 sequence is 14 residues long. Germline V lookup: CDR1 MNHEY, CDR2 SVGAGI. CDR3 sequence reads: CASSYSRWSDTQYF. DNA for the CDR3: TGTGCCAGCAGTTACTCGAGGTGGTCCGATACGCAGTATTTT.

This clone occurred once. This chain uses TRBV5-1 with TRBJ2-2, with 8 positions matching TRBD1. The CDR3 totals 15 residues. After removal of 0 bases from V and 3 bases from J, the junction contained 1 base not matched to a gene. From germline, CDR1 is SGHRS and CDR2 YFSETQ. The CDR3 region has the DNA TGCGCCAGCAGCTTGGACAGGGGGGACACCGGGGAGCTGTTTTTT. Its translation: CASSLDRGDTGELFF.

The CDR3 here is CASSYATDEQYF. CDR3 DNA: TGTGCCAGCAGTTACGCGACCGACGAGCAGTACTTC. This chain connects TRBV6-6 to TRBJ2-7; D gene unclear. The germline gives CDR1 MNHNY, CDR2 SVGAGI (reference sequence). V was shortened by 2 bases and J by 5 bases, with 7 bases between the two germline ends. This CDR3 contains 12 residues.

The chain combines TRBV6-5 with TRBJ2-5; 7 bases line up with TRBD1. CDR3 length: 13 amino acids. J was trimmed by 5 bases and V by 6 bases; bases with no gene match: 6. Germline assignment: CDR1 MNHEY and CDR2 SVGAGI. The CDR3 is CASSTGVGETQYF. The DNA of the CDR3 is TGTGCCAGCAGCACAGGGGTGGGGGAGACCCAGTACTTC.

The CDR3 DNA sequence: TGTGCCAGCAGAACACGCGGGGGGGAAGCTTTCTTT. This translates into CASRTRGGEAFF. The rearrangement joins TRBV6-6 to TRBJ1-1; tentatively, D is TRBD1 (5 bases). V lost 6 bases, J lost 8 bases, and 13 bases lay in between. The CDR3 runs 12 residues. Per the germline V gene, CDR1 is MNHNY and CDR2 is SVGAGI (reference sequence).

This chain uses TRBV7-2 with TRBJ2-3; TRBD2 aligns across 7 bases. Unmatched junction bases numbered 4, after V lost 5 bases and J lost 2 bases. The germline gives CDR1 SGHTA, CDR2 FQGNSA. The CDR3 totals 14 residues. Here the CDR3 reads CASSPSGATDTQYF. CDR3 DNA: TGTGCCAGCAGCCCCAGCGGGGCCACAGATACGCAGTATTTT.

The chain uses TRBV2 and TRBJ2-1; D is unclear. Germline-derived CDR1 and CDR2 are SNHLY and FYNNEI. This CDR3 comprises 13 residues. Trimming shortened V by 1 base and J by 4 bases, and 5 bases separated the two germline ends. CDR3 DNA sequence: TGTGCCAGCAGTGAAGGCTTTTACAATGAGCAGTTCTTC. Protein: CASSEGFYNEQFF. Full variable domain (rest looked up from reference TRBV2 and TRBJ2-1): EPEVTQTPSHQVTQMGQEVILRCVPISNHLYFYWYRQILGQKVEFLVSFYNNEISEKSEIFDDQFSVERPDGSNFTLKIRSTKLEDSAMYFCASSEGFYNEQFFGPGTRLTVL.

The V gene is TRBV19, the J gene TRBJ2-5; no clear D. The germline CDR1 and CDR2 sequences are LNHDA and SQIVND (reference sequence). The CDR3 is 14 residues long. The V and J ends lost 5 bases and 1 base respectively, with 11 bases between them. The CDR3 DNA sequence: TGTGCCAGTAGTGCGACGACCACCCAAGAGACCCAGTACTTC. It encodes CASSATTTQETQYF.

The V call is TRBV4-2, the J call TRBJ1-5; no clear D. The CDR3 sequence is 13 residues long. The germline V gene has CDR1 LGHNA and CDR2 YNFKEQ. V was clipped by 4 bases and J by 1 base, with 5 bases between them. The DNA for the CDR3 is TGTGCCAGCAGCCCTCGGAGCAATCAGCCCCAGCATTTT. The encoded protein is CASSPRSNQPQHF.

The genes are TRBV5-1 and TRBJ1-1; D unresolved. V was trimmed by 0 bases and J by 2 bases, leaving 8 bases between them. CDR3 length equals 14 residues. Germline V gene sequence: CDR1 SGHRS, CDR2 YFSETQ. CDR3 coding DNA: TGCGCCAGCAGCTTGGTGGGCCGTAACACTGAAGCTTTCTTT. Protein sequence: CASSLVGRNTEAFF.

CDR3 in amino acids: CASSYSTGGSGREQYF. The CDR3 bases are TGTGCCAGCAGTTACTCGACAGGGGGGTCAGGGCGGGAGCAGTACTTC. This rearrangement joins TRBV6-5 to TRBJ2-7; TRBD1 agrees at 9 bases. CDR1 and CDR2 from the germline V gene are MNHEY and SVGAGI. The CDR3 consists of 16 residues. The trim removed 0 bases at V and 7 bases at J, leaving 10 bases unmatched.

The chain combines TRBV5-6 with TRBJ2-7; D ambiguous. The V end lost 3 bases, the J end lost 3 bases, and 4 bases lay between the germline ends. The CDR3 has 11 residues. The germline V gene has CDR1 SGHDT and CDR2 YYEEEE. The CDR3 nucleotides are TGTGCCAGCAGCTACAACTACGAGCAGTACTTC. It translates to CASSYNYEQYF.

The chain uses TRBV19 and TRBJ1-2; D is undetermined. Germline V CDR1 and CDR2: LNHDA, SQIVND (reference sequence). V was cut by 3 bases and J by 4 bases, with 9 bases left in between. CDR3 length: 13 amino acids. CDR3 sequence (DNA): TGTGCCAGTAGTATGGCGGAACGCTATGGCTACACCTTC. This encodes CASSMAERYGYTF.

The DNA of the CDR3 is TGTGCCAGCAGCACCTCGAACACCGGGGAGCTGTTTTTT. Its translation is CASSTSNTGELFF. The V gene is TRBV11-2, the J gene TRBJ2-2; D gene uncertain. From germline, CDR1 is SGHAT and CDR2 FQNNGV. The CDR3 is 13 amino acids. V lost 5 bases, J lost 0 bases, and 4 bases lay in between.

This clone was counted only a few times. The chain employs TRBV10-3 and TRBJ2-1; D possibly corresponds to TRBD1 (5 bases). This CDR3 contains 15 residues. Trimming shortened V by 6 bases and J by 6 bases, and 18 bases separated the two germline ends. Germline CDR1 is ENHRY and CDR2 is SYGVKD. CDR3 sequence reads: CAIRPTISDSNEQFF. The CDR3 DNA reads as TGTGCCATCAGACCCACTATAAGCGACAGCAATGAGCAGTTCTTC.

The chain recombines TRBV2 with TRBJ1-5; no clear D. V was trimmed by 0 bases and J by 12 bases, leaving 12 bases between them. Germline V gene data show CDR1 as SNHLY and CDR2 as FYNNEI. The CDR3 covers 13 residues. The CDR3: CASSEAPPPGQHF. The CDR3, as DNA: TGTGCCAGCAGTGAAGCGCCCCCCCCGGGCCAGCATTTT.

This chain's CDR3 is CASSLGGVTYEQYF. The CDR3 DNA reads TGTGCCAGCAGTTTGGGGGGAGTAACCTACGAGCAGTACTTC. The chain links TRBV27 to TRBJ2-7; weak D call: TRBD2 (6 bases). Trimming pared 3 bases from V and 2 bases from J, leaving 11 bases between. The CDR3 length is 14 residues. The germline V gene encodes CDR1 MNHEY and CDR2 SMNVEV (reference sequence).

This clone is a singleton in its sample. The CDR3 nucleotides read TGCAGCACCCGACGGCTAGCGGGAAGGTCCAAAAACATTCAGTACTTC. Translating it yields CSTRRLAGRSKNIQYF. J is TRBJ2-4 and V is TRBV29-1; 9 bases fit TRBD2. Germline assignment: CDR1 SQVTM and CDR2 ANQGSEA. The CDR3 extends over 16 amino acids. V was clipped by 8 bases and J by 2 bases; unmatched bases: 13.

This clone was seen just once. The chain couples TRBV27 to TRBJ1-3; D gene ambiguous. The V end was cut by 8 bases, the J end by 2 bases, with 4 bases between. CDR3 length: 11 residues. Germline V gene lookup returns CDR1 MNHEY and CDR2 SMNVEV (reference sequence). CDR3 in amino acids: CASHPGNTIYF. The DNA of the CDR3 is TGTGCCAGCCACCCTGGAAACACCATATATTTT.

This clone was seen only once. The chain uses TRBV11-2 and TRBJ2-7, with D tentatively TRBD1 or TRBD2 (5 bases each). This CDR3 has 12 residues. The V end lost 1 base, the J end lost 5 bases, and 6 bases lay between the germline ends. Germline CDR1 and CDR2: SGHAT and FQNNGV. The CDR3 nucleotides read TGTGCCAGCAGCTTAGGGGGGAACGAGCAGTACTTC. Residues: CASSLGGNEQYF.